Listed below are T cell receptor beta chains from one sample, sequenced in a study of T cell repertoires in cytomegalovirus infection. A single record per CDR3 protein comes from TCRdb applying MiXCR to the reads. Here the sample spans 90,000 to 110,000 distinct CDR3 sequences, under 30% being singletons. For these receptors, no antigen is known. Source: CD8+ T cells from cultured PBMCs, taken from culture after CMV antigen stimulation. These TCRs come from a human donor in good health (CMV status not recorded). Some clones in this sample may be carry-over from other donors' samples. Each CDR3 is given with its conserved first and last residue. Fields, in order: CDR3 protein, CDR3 DNA, J gene, D gene, V gene, clone size. The D gene is left open where the match is weak. Not all rows give a size; the values are once, few, many and, for expanded clones, a class.

CASSLGPRTYEQYF | TGTGCCAGCAGTTTAGGGCCCCGGACCTACGAGCAGTACTTC | TRBJ2-7 | - | TRBV12-3/TRBV12-4 | few
CASSLNGNIQYF | TGTGCCAGCAGTTTAAATGGAAACATTCAGTACTTC | TRBJ2-4 | - | TRBV6-5 | -
CASSQGSAYEQYF | TGCGCCAGCAGCCAAGGTTCGGCCTACGAGCAGTACTTC | TRBJ2-7 | - | TRBV4-1 | -
CASSLTGLQGPGELFF | TGTGCCAGCAGCTTAACGGGCCTCCAAGGGCCCGGGGAGCTGTTTTTT | TRBJ2-2 | - | TRBV7-3 | once
CASRRSTGGTGELFF | TGTGCCAGCAGGCGTAGCACAGGGGGCACCGGGGAGCTGTTTTTT | TRBJ2-2 | TRBD1 | TRBV7-2 | few
CASSLGPGLYYNEQFF | TGTGCCAGCAGCTTAGGCCCCGGACTGTACTACAATGAGCAGTTCTTC | TRBJ2-1 | - | TRBV7-2 | many
CARDTGVPSGANVLTF | TGTGCCAGGGACACGGGAGTTCCCTCTGGGGCCAACGTCCTGACTTTC | TRBJ2-6 | - | TRBV2 | -
CASSHRTGEYGELFF | TGTGCCAGCAGCCACCGGACAGGGGAATACGGGGAGCTGTTTTTT | TRBJ2-2 | TRBD1 | TRBV11-2 | -
CASSSTEGTSGLFGGEQFF | TGTGCCAGCAGCTCAACCGAAGGGACTAGCGGCTTGTTTGGGGGGGAGCAGTTCTTC | TRBJ2-1 | TRBD2 | TRBV7-9 | -
CASSPPSPGNTIYF | TGTGCCAGCAGCCCCCCCAGCCCTGGAAACACCATATATTTT | TRBJ1-3 | - | TRBV12-3/TRBV12-4 | -
CASSPTGGGEQYF | TGTGCCAGTAGTCCGACAGGTGGCGGCGAGCAGTACTTC | TRBJ2-7 | - | TRBV19 | few
CASSDTTYEQYF | TGTGCCAGCAGTGACACCACCTACGAGCAGTACTTC | TRBJ2-7 | - | TRBV6-1 | few
CASSYLGQETQYF | TGTGCCAGCAGTTACCTTGGACAAGAGACCCAGTACTTC | TRBJ2-5 | - | TRBV6-6 | few
CASSSAPRTGDEQYF | TGTGCCAGCAGCTCAGCCCCCAGGACAGGGGATGAGCAGTACTTC | TRBJ2-7 | TRBD1 | TRBV7-6 | -
CASSILAGGQETQYF | TGTGCCAGTAGTATATTAGCGGGGGGGCAAGAGACCCAGTACTTC | TRBJ2-5 | TRBD2 | TRBV19 | few
CASMQRGPTYEQYF | TGTGCCAGCATGCAGCGGGGGCCTACCTACGAGCAGTACTTC | TRBJ2-7 | TRBD2 | TRBV27 | -
CASGLGMNTEAFF | TGTGCCAGCGGCTTAGGGATGAACACTGAAGCTTTCTTT | TRBJ1-1 | - | TRBV7-2 | -
CASSSRGRVETQYF | TGTGCCAGCAGCTCACGAGGGAGGGTCGAGACCCAGTACTTC | TRBJ2-5 | TRBD2 | TRBV13 | -
CASSLDNTGELFF | TGTGCCAGCAGCTTGGACAACACCGGGGAGCTGTTTTTT | TRBJ2-2 | - | TRBV5-6 | -
CASTVSGAGNEQFF | TGTGCCAGCACCGTCTCTGGGGCGGGCAATGAGCAGTTCTTC | TRBJ2-1 | - | TRBV6-1 | -